The rows below give T cell receptor beta chains drawn from one sample of a study of T-cell reconstitution after alpha-beta-depleted transplantation in children. TCRdb analysed the PCR reads with MiXCR anew, one entry per CDR3 protein. The table has 500,000 or so distinct CDR3 sequences, roughly 33% seen once. Sequenced here: PBMCs from the stem cell graft donor, sampled from the stem cell graft. All receptors derive from a human donor who donated a stem cell graft to a child with aplastic anemia. Each CDR3 is given with its conserved first and last residue. A D gene is named only where the DNA matches it firmly. Clone size is stated in some rows and not others, as once, few, many or a class when expanded.

>TRBV29-1|TRBD1|TRBJ1-5|NA
CSVQGGINQPQHF
TGCAGCGTGCAGGGGGGGATCAATCAGCCCCAGCATTTT
>TRBV5-4|NA|TRBJ1-2|NA
CASSLVGRTNYGYTF
TGTGCCAGCAGCTTGGTAGGGAGAACTAACTATGGCTACACCTTC
>TRBV7-2|TRBD1|TRBJ2-5|NA
CASSLTWDREGTETQYF
TGTGCCAGCAGCTTAACGTGGGACAGGGAAGGTACAGAGACCCAGTACTTC
>TRBV12-3/TRBV12-4|TRBD1|TRBJ1-6|few
CASSDRDNSPLHF
TGTGCCAGCAGCGACAGGGATAATTCACCCCTCCACTTT
>TRBV29-1|NA|TRBJ2-1|few
CSVGQINEQFF
TGCAGCGTTGGACAGATCAATGAGCAGTTCTTC
>TRBV7-8|NA|TRBJ2-1|NA
CASSLDPANHNEQFF
TGTGCCAGCAGCTTAGACCCCGCAAATCACAATGAGCAGTTCTTC
>TRBV6-2/TRBV6-3|TRBD1|TRBJ2-1|few
CASAGQDVNEQFF
TGTGCCAGCGCGGGACAGGACGTCAATGAGCAGTTCTTC
>TRBV10-3|NA|TRBJ2-7|NA
CAISESVRNSYEQYF
TGTGCCATCAGTGAGTCAGTCCGAAACTCCTACGAGCAGTACTTC
>TRBV28|NA|TRBJ2-1|once
CASSYREEQFF
TGTGCCAGCAGTTACCGGGAAGAGCAGTTCTTC
>TRBV7-9|NA|TRBJ1-4|NA
CASSSASGGGDEKLFF
TGTGCCAGCAGCTCGGCTTCCGGTGGGGGTGATGAAAAACTGTTTTTT
>TRBV10-3|NA|TRBJ2-5|NA
CAMGTGADQETQYF
TGTGCCATGGGGACTGGAGCCGACCAAGAGACCCAGTACTTC
>TRBV9|NA|TRBJ2-5|NA
CASSVEGDEETQYF
TGTGCCAGCAGCGTAGAGGGGGACGAAGAGACCCAGTACTTC
>TRBV12-3/TRBV12-4|TRBD1|TRBJ1-1|few
CASSSRQGTPEAFF
TGTGCCAGCAGTAGCCGACAGGGGACACCTGAAGCTTTCTTT
>TRBV30|NA|TRBJ1-1|few
CAWSVRPNTEAFF
TGTGCCTGGAGTGTACGGCCAAACACTGAAGCTTTCTTT
>TRBV6-2/TRBV6-3|NA|TRBJ2-6|many
CASSTSSGANVLTF
TGTGCCAGCAGTACTAGCTCTGGGGCCAACGTCCTGACTTTC
>TRBV18|NA|TRBJ2-6|NA
CASSHSSSGANVLTF
TGTGCCAGCTCCCACAGCAGCTCTGGGGCCAACGTCCTGACTTTC
>TRBV5-8|NA|TRBJ1-1|few
CASSLFSLNTEAFF
TGTGCCAGCAGCTTGTTTAGTTTGAACACTGAAGCTTTCTTT
>TRBV2|TRBD2|TRBJ2-1|NA
CTCSLRLAGGPENNEQFF
TGTACCTGCAGTTTACGCCTAGCGGGAGGGCCGGAGAACAATGAGCAGTTCTTC
>TRBV6-6|NA|TRBJ2-1|NA
CAGSGWGINEQFF
TGTGCCGGGTCTGGGTGGGGTATAAATGAGCAGTTCTTC
>TRBV4-3|NA|TRBJ1-6|few
CASSQDWKLSPLHF
TGCGCCAGCAGCCAAGATTGGAAGCTTTCACCCCTCCACTTT
>TRBV20-1|TRBD2|TRBJ2-1|few
CSARALAGEGSEQFF
TGCAGTGCTAGAGCTTTAGCGGGAGAGGGCAGCGAGCAGTTCTTC
>TRBV7-2|NA|TRBJ2-5|NA
CASSLAIAGVETQYF
TGTGCCAGCAGCTTAGCGATCGCAGGGGTAGAGACCCAGTACTTC
>TRBV21-1|NA|TRBJ1-5|NA
CASDRQTNQPQHF
TGTGCCAGCGATAGACAGACCAATCAGCCCCAGCATTTT
>TRBV5-1|NA|TRBJ1-1|NA
CASSPRQDPPDTEAFF
TGCGCCAGCAGCCCGAGACAGGACCCACCCGACACTGAAGCTTTCTTT
>TRBV20-1|NA|TRBJ2-5|NA
CSATSPNQETQYF
TGCAGTGCTACTTCTCCTAACCAAGAGACCCAGTACTTC
>TRBV14|NA|TRBJ2-7|NA
CASSQSWAGNYEQYF
TGTGCCAGCAGCCAATCCTGGGCCGGAAACTACGAGCAGTACTTC
>TRBV20-1|TRBD2|TRBJ2-3|NA
CSACSVAGGPTDTQYF
TGCAGTGCCTGTTCGGTAGCGGGAGGACCCACAGATACGCAGTATTTT